These 5 T cell receptor beta chains originate from one sample sequenced in a study of Graves' ophthalmopathy and Graves' hyperthyroidism. RNA served as the template for amplifying TCR beta CDR3 regions. The first-round RT-PCR employed HTBI primers together with the Qiagen OneStep RT-PCR kit. A multiplex PCR was then performed as the second round. In TCRdb, the multiplex PCR reads were re-called with MiXCR into one record per CDR3 protein. The sample has about 740,000 distinct CDR3 sequences, roughly 40% seen once. The specimen sequenced was peripheral blood. The receptors were sampled from an adult man with Graves' ophthalmopathy.

The rearrangement links TRBV29-1 to TRBJ1-1, with 9 bases matching TRBD1. This CDR3 is built from 14 residues. V shed 4 bases, J shed 2 bases, and the junction held 5 bases outside the gene matches. Germline CDR1 reads SQVTM; CDR2 reads ANQGSEA. The CDR3 DNA sequence: TGCAGCGTTGGGACAGGGGTCTCTAACACTGAAGCTTTCTTT. Amino acid sequence: CSVGTGVSNTEAFF.

The sample holds a few counts of this clonotype. The CDR3 loop reads CASSLLAGVSGELFF. In DNA form, the CDR3 reads TGTGCCAGCAGCTTACTAGCGGGAGTGTCCGGGGAGCTGTTTTTT. The chain links TRBV7-9 to TRBJ2-2; 10 bases agree with TRBD2. From germline, CDR1 is SEHNR and CDR2 FQNEAQ (reference sequence). The junction had 3 bases not matched to a gene; V was cut back by 2 bases and J by 6 bases. The CDR3 is made up of 15 amino acids. Using reference TRBV7-9 and TRBJ2-2 for the parts outside the CDR3, the full variable domain is DTGVSQNPRHKITKRGQNVTFRCDPISEHNRLYWYRQTLGQGPEFLTYFQNEAQLEKSRLLSDRFSAERPKGSFSTLEIQRTEQGDSAMYLCASSLLAGVSGELFFGEGSRLTVL.

The gene calls are TRBV6-2 or TRBV6-3 and TRBJ1-1; no clear D gene. V was trimmed by 0 bases and J by 7 bases, leaving 12 bases between them. The CDR3 runs to 14 residues. Looked up from germline, CDR1 is MNHEY and CDR2 is SVGEGT. The CDR3 region has the DNA TGTGCCAGCAGTTACTCCGGGCAGAAACTTGAAGCTTTCTTT. Its protein is CASSYSGQKLEAFF.

A remark on this clonotype: Since a much larger clone is just one base distant, this may be a read error. V is TRBV24-1 and J is TRBJ2-7; 12 bases fit TRBD2. CDR3 size: 15 residues. CDR1 KGHDR and CDR2 SFDVKD come from the germline V gene. With 4 bases clipped from V and 7 bases from J, the junction kept 7 bases outside the gene matches. CDR3 sequence reads: CATSDPTSGGEEQYF. CDR3 DNA sequence: TGTGCCACCAGTGACCCGACTAGCGGGGGAGAAGAGCAGTACTTC.

In its sample, this clonotype was seen many times. J is TRBJ2-7 and V is TRBV10-3; D not certain. This CDR3 is 14 amino acids long. From germline, CDR1 is ENHRY and CDR2 SYGVKD. The germline V and J ends were trimmed by 0 bases and 0 bases, with 6 bases remaining between them. The CDR3 reads CAISESLNSYEQYF. The CDR3 nucleotides are TGTGCCATCAGTGAGTCCCTCAACTCCTACGAGCAGTACTTC.